This TCR beta chain was documented in a study of shared clonotypes between healthy human individuals. This clone showed up just once. Generated by immunoSEQ multiplex PCR, the TCRdb table keeps only in-frame clones and is missing some. The data hold about 820,000 clones, with 90% to 95% observed a single time. Naive CD8 cells were CD45RO-negative, positively selected for CCR7, excluding terminally differentiated effector memory CD45RA+ cells. V dropped 5 bases and J dropped 1 base, with 11 bases sitting between them. Germline V gene lookup returns CDR1 MDHEN and CDR2 SYDVKM. CDR3 size: 14 residues. The sequence derives from a man aged 30 to 39 in good health. This chain joins TRBV28 and TRBJ2-5; D is unresolved. Material: naive CD8+ T cells sorted from blood. The CDR3 coding sequence is TGTGCCAGCAGTAATAGGCAAGTCCAAGAGACCCAGTACTTC. Protein: CASSNRQVQETQYF.